Shown below are 14 T cell receptor beta chains from a single sample sequenced in a study of T cell repertoires in cytomegalovirus infection. TCRdb independently ran MiXCR on the reads; one entry per CDR3 protein. The profile shows nearly 450,000 distinct CDR3 sequences, around 32% of them singletons. What was sequenced was PBMCs. The receptor set was obtained from a human donor in good health (CMV status not recorded). Some clones in this sample may be carry-over from other donors' samples.

This clonotype was counted a few times. The chain has TRBV5-1 and TRBJ1-3, with D possibly being TRBD1 (5 bases). The CDR3 is 14 amino acids. Germline CDR1 and CDR2: SGHRS and YFSETQ. V was shortened by 7 bases and J by 2 bases, with 13 bases between the two germline ends. In DNA form, the CDR3 reads TGCGCCAGCGCCACGGGGGGTACTGGAAACACCATATATTTT. This sequence encodes CASATGGTGNTIYF.

This clonotype showed up just a few times. The chain joins TRBV11-3 to TRBJ2-7; D is possibly TRBD1 (6 bases). Trimming took off 3 bases at V and 2 bases at J, with 14 bases between the two ends. CDR1 is SGHNT and CDR2 is YENEEA in the germline V gene. The CDR3 has 15 residues. The DNA of the CDR3 is TGTGCCAGCAGCTTCGGGCAGGGGAGCCCCTACGAGCAGTACTTC. Protein: CASSFGQGSPYEQYF. The variable domain in full, with the rest retrieved from reference TRBV11-3 and TRBJ2-7, is EAGVVQSPRYKIIEKKQPVAFWCNPISGHNTLYWYLQNLGQGPELLIRYENEEAVDDSQLPKDRFSAERLKGVDSTLKIQPAELGDSAVYLCASSFGQGSPYEQYFGPGTRLTVT.

This clonotype was picked up many times. J is TRBJ2-1 and V is TRBV6-2 or TRBV6-3; TRBD2 might be the D (7 bases). V dropped 1 base and J dropped 0 bases, with 16 bases sitting between them. Germline values: CDR1 MNHEY, CDR2 SVGEGT. The CDR3 loop spans 18 amino acids. The DNA of the CDR3 is TGTGCCAGCAGTTACTTGCGGGGGCCACGGAGCTCCTACAATGAGCAGTTCTTC. It codes for CASSYLRGPRSSYNEQFF.

This clonotype was seen a handful of times. The genes are TRBV11-3 and TRBJ1-1, with D possibly being TRBD1 (5 bases). The CDR3 has 14 residues. Per the germline V gene, CDR1 is SGHNT and CDR2 is YENEEA. Trimming removed 5 bases at V and 4 bases at J, with 14 bases between. The CDR3 DNA is TGTGCCAGCAGCCCCGGGGCAGGGAGCACTGAAGCTTTCTTT. Translating gives CASSPGAGSTEAFF.

The chain has TRBV11-2 and TRBJ1-2; D not certain. The CDR3 consists of 15 residues. Germline CDR1 reads SGHAT; CDR2 reads FQNNGV. V was trimmed by 2 bases and J by 0 bases, leaving 10 bases between them. The CDR3 sequence: CASSLNTAPNYGYTF. The CDR3 DNA reads TGTGCCAGCAGCTTAAACACAGCTCCTAACTATGGCTACACCTTC.

The rearrangement uses TRBV2 and TRBJ1-1, with D tentatively TRBD1 (6 bases). The ends were cut back, 11 bases at V and 4 bases at J, with 20 bases in the middle. The CDR3 is made up of 14 amino acids. Looked up from germline, CDR1 is SNHLY and CDR2 is FYNNEI. The CDR3 sequence is CAPRGGGGGTEAFF. The CDR3 coding sequence is TGTGCCCCCAGGGGTGGGGGAGGGGGCACTGAAGCTTTCTTT.

This clonotype has ten or more counts. The CDR3 DNA reads TGTGCCAGCAGCTTAGGTGTGGGTACCGGGGAGCTGTTTTTT. It codes for CASSLGVGTGELFF. The chain couples TRBV7-6 to TRBJ2-2; D is ambiguous. The ends were cut back, 1 base at V and 5 bases at J, with 8 bases in the middle. The V gene's germline CDR1 is SGHVS and CDR2 FNYEAQ. This CDR3 comprises 14 residues.

Of note for this clonotype: At one boundary the junction diverges from the germline segment, which might be a read error. V and J are TRBV6-2 or TRBV6-3 and TRBJ2-7; D not resolved. Germline V CDR1 and CDR2: MNHEY, SVGEGT. CDR3 size: 11 residues. CDR3 amino acids: CSSSSDYEQYF. CDR3 nucleotides: TGTTCCAGCAGTTCCGACTACGAGCAGTACTTC.

At least ten counts were recorded for this clonotype. The chain combines TRBV7-2 with TRBJ2-7, with TRBD2 matching 7 bases. The CDR3 has 16 amino acids. Germline V lookup: CDR1 SGHTA, CDR2 FQGNSA. V dropped 5 bases and J dropped 3; count of bases not matched to a gene: 13. The CDR3 sequence: CASSTQVGTTYYEQYF. The CDR3 DNA follows: TGTGCCAGCAGCACACAAGTGGGGACTACTTACTACGAGCAGTACTTC.

In its sample, this clonotype was seen many times. The chain couples TRBV7-8 to TRBJ1-1; D ambiguous. Germline-derived CDR1 and CDR2 are SGHVS and FQNEAQ. This CDR3 spans 15 amino acids. Trimming stripped 4 bases from V and 2 bases from J, with 14 bases between. Here the CDR3 reads CASSSMTLSNTEAFF. CDR3 coding DNA: TGTGCCAGCAGCTCAATGACACTTTCCAACACTGAAGCTTTCTTT.

This chain uses TRBV27 with TRBJ2-6; D perhaps matches TRBD2 (6 bases). This CDR3 is 17 amino acids long. V gave up 1 base and J gave up 0 bases, with 10 bases separating them. Germline loops: CDR1 MNHEY, CDR2 SMNVEV (reference sequence). The chain's CDR3 is CASSLWLGGSGANVLTF. Written as DNA, the CDR3 is TGTGCCAGCAGTTTATGGCTGGGGGGCTCTGGGGCCAACGTCCTGACTTTC.

Only a few counts were recorded for this clonotype. This chain joins TRBV6-1 and TRBJ2-7, with 9 bases identical to TRBD2. The CDR3 length is 13 residues. The junction had 4 bases not matched to a gene; V was cut back by 8 bases and J by 2 bases. Per germline, CDR1 MNHNS and CDR2 SASEGT. CDR3 DNA: TGTGCCAGCCAGAGCGGGGGGCCCTACGAGCAGTACTTC. Its protein product is CASQSGGPYEQYF.

In its sample, this clonotype was seen many times. The V and J genes are TRBV7-2 and TRBJ2-2, with TRBD2 identical over 13 bases. The V gene's germline CDR1 is SGHTA and CDR2 FQGNSA. The CDR3 covers 19 residues. The ends lost 1 base at V and 4 bases at J; junction bases unmatched: 9. The CDR3 region has the DNA TGTGCCAGCAGCTTAGGACTAGCGGGGGGCAGCAAGTTCACCGGGGAGCTGTTTTTT. Translating gives CASSLGLAGGSKFTGELFF.

This clonotype was picked up a small number of times. The CDR3 sequence is CASSIVGTASTNEKLFF. For the CDR3, the DNA is TGTGCCAGTAGTATAGTTGGCACAGCTTCAACTAATGAAAAACTGTTTTTT. The V gene is TRBV19, the J gene TRBJ1-4; D ambiguous. Trimming stripped 1 base from V and 0 bases from J, with 12 bases between. CDR3 length: 17 residues. Germline CDR1 reads LNHDA; CDR2 reads SQIVND (reference sequence).